This T cell receptor (beta chain) was recorded in a study of T cells in narcolepsy. Overall study findings and caveats: In some patient and control memory CD4+ samples, autoreactive clones were absent. Healthy controls reportedly lacked the autoreactive clonotypes serially found in patients' blood.

Clones were sequenced by immunoSEQ multiplex PCR, and TCRdb holds only the in-frame ones, with some missing. Altogether about 32,000 clones are present, about four fifths being singletons, with the ten largest covering roughly 0.7%. About this clone itself: As yet, its antigen is unknown.

Trimming left V 0 bases short and J 5 bases short, with 3 bases between. CDR3 length: 12 residues. The germline gives CDR1 WNHNN, CDR2 SYGVQD (reference sequence). The J gene is TRBJ2-3, the V gene TRBV10-1, with unresolved D. The clonotype originates from a human donor in good health. Sequences were obtained from memory (CD45RA-) CD4+ T cells from blood. The DNA of the CDR3 is TGCGCCAGCAGTGAGTCCGTAGATACGCAGTATTTT. Its translation is CASSESVDTQYF.